This T cell receptor beta chain comes out of a study of shared clonotypes between healthy human individuals. Study results and limitations: It was only blood that was sampled, and tissue repertoires likely differ.

The CDR3 spans 14 residues. Germline V gene data show CDR1 as MDHEN and CDR2 as SYDVKM. Trimming removed 10 bases at V and 9 bases at J, with 21 bases between. Details on this clone: No antigen is known for it.

On ten immunoSEQ deep assay plates, unsorted PBMC DNA was sequenced. In the study's own analysis: For the immunoSEQ data, sequences were junction-only without quality scores, so filtering differed. Some clones are missing from TCRdb's copy, which holds only in-frame ones; the method was immunoSEQ multiplex PCR. V, J and clone size reflect that table, while D and trimming were determined from the DNA. Among approximately 500,000 clones listed, 79% were seen once. The genes are TRBV28 and TRBJ2-2, with D maybe TRBD2 (6 bases). The material sequenced was PBMCs. This sequence was found in a woman aged 40 to 50 in good health. Some clones in this sample may be carry-over from other donors' samples. CDR3 bases: TGTGCCACCCTTAAGAGACTAGGGTCTCGGGAGCTGTTTTTT. This codes for CATLKRLGSRELFF. The whole variable domain, remainder taken from reference TRBV28 and TRBJ2-2, is DVKVTQSSRYLVKRTGEKVFLECVQDMDHENMFWYRQDPGLGLRLIYFSYDVKMKEKGDIPEGYSVSREKKERFSLILESASTNQTSMYLCATLKRLGSRELFFGEGSRLTVL.